This record looks at one T cell receptor beta chain sequence and its context. Its antigen is not identified. The sample originates from a study of cytomegalovirus exposure and HLA in healthy donors. General study results and limits: The study put 150 or so TCR beta chains on its list as cytomegalovirus-associated.

The CDR3 sequence is 14 residues long. V gave up 3 bases and J gave up 0 bases, with 8 bases separating them. Germline-derived CDR1 and CDR2 are MNHEY and SVGAGI. The protocol was immunoSEQ multiplex PCR, while the TCRdb copy is restricted to in-frame clones and leaves out a portion. The table records 90,000 to 100,000 clones, 93% of them present only once. The chain uses TRBV6-5 and TRBJ1-1, with TRBD1 as a possible D gene (6 bases). The source of this sequence is a woman younger than 45 in good health and CMV-seropositive. The material sequenced was PBMCs. CDR3 residues: CASSYGQMNTEAFF. Here the CDR3 DNA reads TGTGCCAGCAGTTATGGACAGATGAACACTGAAGCTTTCTTT.